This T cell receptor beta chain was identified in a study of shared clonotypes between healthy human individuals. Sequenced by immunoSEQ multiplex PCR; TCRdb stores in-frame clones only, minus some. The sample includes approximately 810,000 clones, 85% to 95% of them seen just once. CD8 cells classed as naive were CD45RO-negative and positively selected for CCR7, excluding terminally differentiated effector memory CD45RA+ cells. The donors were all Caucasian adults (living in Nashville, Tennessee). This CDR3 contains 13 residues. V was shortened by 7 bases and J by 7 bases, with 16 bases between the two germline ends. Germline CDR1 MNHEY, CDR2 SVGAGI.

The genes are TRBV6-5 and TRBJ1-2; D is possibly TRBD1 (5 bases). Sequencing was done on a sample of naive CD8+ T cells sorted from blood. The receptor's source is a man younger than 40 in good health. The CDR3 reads CASIPAAGFGYTF. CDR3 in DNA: TGTGCCAGCATCCCAGCGGCAGGGTTTGGCTACACCTTC.